This passage covers 24 T cell receptor beta chains from one sample sequenced in a study of shared T cell receptors in the human thymus. Clones were sequenced by immunoSEQ multiplex PCR, and TCRdb holds only the in-frame ones, with some missing. The sample includes 550,000 to 800,000 clones, approximately 85% of them seen just once. These same data were also listed under a study on human thymus T cells.

The specimen was thymocytes. These receptors all come from a girl less than two years old with a congenital heart defect.

This chain uses TRBV10-3 with TRBJ2-7; possible D gene TRBD2, 6 bases. Germline loops: CDR1 ENHRY, CDR2 SYGVKD. Between the trimmed V and J ends, which lost 8 bases and 0 bases, there was a span of 14 bases. CDR3 size: 14 residues. CDR3 residues: CAISPGESSYEQYF. CDR3 nucleotide sequence: TGTGCCATCTCCCCGGGAGAGAGCTCCTACGAGCAGTACTTC.

This chain's CDR3 is CASSSRDYYGTDTQYF. The CDR3 DNA reads TGTGCCAGCAGTTCCCGGGACTATTATGGCACAGATACGCAGTATTTT. J is TRBJ2-3 and V is TRBV27, with TRBD2 matching 7 bases. Germline CDR1 and CDR2: MNHEY and SMNVEV (reference sequence). The ends lost 4 bases at V and 1 base at J; junction bases unmatched: 8. The CDR3 is 16 residues long.

This rearrangement joins TRBV28 to TRBJ2-5, with D possibly being TRBD1 (5 bases). The V end lost 2 bases, the J end lost 4 bases, and 11 bases lay between the germline ends. The CDR3 is made up of 14 amino acids. Per the germline V gene, CDR1 is MDHEN and CDR2 is SYDVKM. The CDR3 protein is CASSLRARAETQYF. The CDR3 DNA is TGTGCCAGCAGTTTAAGGGCCAGGGCAGAGACCCAGTACTTC. Complete variable domain (other parts from reference TRBV28 and TRBJ2-5): DVKVTQSSRYLVKRTGEKVFLECVQDMDHENMFWYRQDPGLGLRLIYFSYDVKMKEKGDIPEGYSVSREKKERFSLILESASTNQTSMYLCASSLRARAETQYFGPGTRLLVL.

The chain uses TRBV4-1 and TRBJ1-5; 9 nucleotides match TRBD1. Germline loops: CDR1 MGHRA, CDR2 YSYEKL. V gave up 0 bases and J gave up 2 bases; unmatched junction bases: 5. CDR3 length: 17 amino acids. For the CDR3, the DNA is TGCGCCAGCAGCCAAGAGGACAGGGGCTGGGGCAATCAGCCCCAGCATTTT. Translation: CASSQEDRGWGNQPQHF.

This clone was seen only once. The chain couples TRBV7-2 to TRBJ2-7; perhaps TRBD2 as D (7 bases). CDR1 is SGHTA and CDR2 is FQGNSA in the germline V gene. Trimming shortened V by 5 bases and J by 4 bases, and 18 bases separated the two germline ends. The length of the CDR3 is 15 residues. In DNA, the CDR3 is TGTGCCAGCAGCACCGCGGGGGCCCAGCCGTACGAGCAGTACTTC. This translates into CASSTAGAQPYEQYF. The full variable domain, its missing parts supplied by reference TRBV7-2 and TRBJ2-7, is GAGVSQSPSNKVTEKGKDVELRCDPISGHTALYWYRQSLGQGLEFLIYFQGNSAPDKSGLPSDRFSAERTGGSVSTLTIQRTQQEDSAVYLCASSTAGAQPYEQYFGPGTRLTVT.

V gene TRBV5-5 combines with J gene TRBJ2-7; 8 nucleotides align to TRBD2. Trimming cost V 3 bases and J 3 bases; bases outside gene matches: 11. The CDR3 length is 16 residues. The V gene's germline CDR1 is SGHKS and CDR2 YYEKEE (reference sequence). The CDR3 sequence: CASSSRAGLEDYEQYF. The CDR3 DNA is TGTGCCAGCAGCTCGAGGGCGGGACTAGAAGACTACGAGCAGTACTTC.

This clone occurred once. This chain links TRBV9 with TRBJ1-6, with D perhaps matching TRBD1 (6 bases). CDR3 size: 15 residues. The V and J ends lost 4 bases and 7 bases respectively, with 15 bases between them. Germline CDR1 is SGDLS and CDR2 is YYNGEE. In nucleotides, the CDR3 is TGTGCCAGCAGCCGAACCGGGGGGCCCAATTCACCCCTCCACTTT. It translates to CASSRTGGPNSPLHF.

The J gene is TRBJ2-7, the V gene TRBV4-1; TRBD1 agrees at 8 bases. V trimming: 5 bases; J trimming: 1 base; junction bases outside the gene matches: 13. From germline, CDR1 is MGHRA and CDR2 YSYEKL. This CDR3 is 17 amino acids long. The CDR3 region is CASSSNTGTGRSYEQYF. CDR3 sequence (DNA): TGCGCCAGCAGCTCCAATACCGGGACAGGTCGATCCTACGAGCAGTACTTC.

The chain links TRBV6-5 to TRBJ2-7, with D perhaps matching TRBD2 (6 bases). In germline, CDR1 is MNHEY, CDR2 SVGAGI. CDR3 length: 15 residues. V shed 9 bases and J shed 0 bases, with 18 bases lying between them. CDR3 sequence reads: CARAGKDTSSYEQYF. The CDR3 region has the DNA TGTGCCAGGGCGGGGAAGGACACGAGCTCCTACGAGCAGTACTTC.

V gene TRBV4-1 combines with J gene TRBJ1-1; D remains unclear. Trimming stripped 0 bases from V and 1 base from J, with 15 bases between. This CDR3 contains 17 residues. CDR1 is MGHRA, CDR2 YSYEKL, per germline. The CDR3 loop is CASSQEVDTASNTEAFF. Here the CDR3 DNA reads TGCGCCAGCAGCCAAGAAGTAGATACCGCTTCGAACACTGAAGCTTTCTTT.

The sample holds a few counts of this clone. This rearrangement joins TRBV7-2 to TRBJ1-1, with 7 bases matching TRBD1. This CDR3 region has 14 residues. J gave up 4 bases and V 4 bases, and 6 bases lay outside the gene matches. Germline assignment: CDR1 SGHTA and CDR2 FQGNSA. CDR3 DNA: TGTGCCAGCAGCTCCAGGGGGGTGGCCACTGAAGCTTTCTTT. Translating gives CASSSRGVATEAFF. The full variable domain, in which reference TRBV7-2 and TRBJ1-1 provide the parts outside the CDR3, is GAGVSQSPSNKVTEKGKDVELRCDPISGHTALYWYRQSLGQGLEFLIYFQGNSAPDKSGLPSDRFSAERTGGSVSTLTIQRTQQEDSAVYLCASSSRGVATEAFFGQGTRLTVV.

The chain couples TRBV12-2 to TRBJ2-6; the table's D call TRBD1 went unverified against the DNA. TRBV12-2 is annotated as a pseudogene. The CDR3 is 20 amino acids. The CDR3 sequence: CASRLAPGGFYNSGANVLTF. CDR3 in DNA: TGTGCAAGTCGCTTAGCGCCAGGGGGCTTCTATAACTCTGGGGCCAACGTCCTGACTTTC.

This chain joins TRBV29-1 and TRBJ2-3, with TRBD2 identical over 7 bases. V was pared by 5 bases and J by 2 bases, with 13 bases of the junction left unmatched. The CDR3 sequence is 16 residues long. CDR1 is SQVTM, CDR2 ANQGSEA, per germline. CDR3 region: CSVFQRVAGTTDTQYF. Here the CDR3 DNA reads TGCAGCGTTTTCCAGAGGGTAGCGGGTACCACAGATACGCAGTATTTT.

V gene TRBV5-1 combines with J gene TRBJ1-2, with a possible D match to TRBD1 (6 bases). Germline V lookup: CDR1 SGHRS, CDR2 YFSETQ. V dropped 4 bases and J dropped 0 bases, with 28 bases sitting between them. The CDR3 extends over 20 amino acids. CDR3 protein: CASSPWGGRPPLEANYGYTF. The CDR3 region has the DNA TGCGCCAGCAGCCCCTGGGGGGGGCGGCCCCCTCTGGAAGCTAACTATGGCTACACCTTC.

The chain joins TRBV18 to TRBJ2-7; D unclear. V was pared by 1 base and J by 1 base, with 14 bases between. The V gene's germline CDR1 is KGHSH and CDR2 LQKENI. The CDR3 runs to 16 residues. The CDR3 DNA sequence: TGTGCCAGCTCACCACTTGGAGTCGGCAATTCCTACGAGCAGTACTTC. This translates into CASSPLGVGNSYEQYF.

This chain joins TRBV6-1 and TRBJ1-6; 7 bases fit TRBD1. Trimming took 3 bases from V and 7 from J; bases not matched to a gene: 15. Germline CDR1 MNHNS, CDR2 SASEGT. The CDR3 is 18 residues long. The CDR3 DNA sequence: TGTGCCAGCAGTGACATACTCACCGGGACAGTTGACAATTCACCCCTCCACTTT. Its protein is CASSDILTGTVDNSPLHF.

As for this clone: Sequence at one end of the junction differs from germline and may be a read error. V and J are TRBV30 and TRBJ1-2; no clear D gene. The germline CDR1 and CDR2 sequences are GTSNPN and SVGIG (reference sequence). The CDR3 has 12 residues. The CDR3 here is CAWSGDSYRYTF. The DNA of the CDR3 is TGTGCCTGGAGTGGAGATTCCTATCGCTACACCTTC.

V gene TRBV10-3 combines with J gene TRBJ2-5; 8 nucleotides match TRBD2. V shed 0 bases, J shed 0 bases, and the junction held 6 bases outside the gene matches. Germline V CDR1 and CDR2: ENHRY, SYGVKD. The CDR3 runs 17 residues. The CDR3 sequence is CAISESSVAGNQETQYF. CDR3 bases: TGTGCCATCAGTGAGTCTTCGGTAGCGGGGAACCAAGAGACCCAGTACTTC.

This sequence joins TRBV2 and TRBJ1-5, with 8 bases that match TRBD1. Germline trimming cut 2 bases from V and 6 bases from J; bases unmatched to any gene: 12. Germline assignment: CDR1 SNHLY and CDR2 FYNNEI. The CDR3 is made up of 17 amino acids. The CDR3 nucleotides read TGTGCCAGCAGTGAATACATGTCGGACAGGGACAGTCAGCCCCAGCATTTT. Encoded protein: CASSEYMSDRDSQPQHF. The entire variable domain, with the rest obtained from reference TRBV2 and TRBJ1-5, is as follows: EPEVTQTPSHQVTQMGQEVILRCVPISNHLYFYWYRQILGQKVEFLVSFYNNEISEKSEIFDDQFSVERPDGSNFTLKIRSTKLEDSAMYFCASSEYMSDRDSQPQHFGDGTRLSIL.

The sample holds one count of this clone. This chain links TRBV10-3 with TRBJ1-2; D not resolved. The germline V gene has CDR1 ENHRY and CDR2 SYGVKD. V dropped 2 bases and J dropped 4 bases, with 20 bases sitting between them. The CDR3 length is 17 residues. The CDR3 reads CAISEPLGGSPSYGYTF. CDR3 DNA: TGTGCCATCAGTGAGCCCCTTGGAGGGTCGCCTAGCTATGGCTACACCTTC.

The rearrangement joins TRBV2 to TRBJ2-4, with 11 bases aligning to TRBD2. The germline V gene encodes CDR1 SNHLY and CDR2 FYNNEI. The CDR3 length is 15 residues. J gave up 4 bases and V 6 bases, and 5 bases lay outside the gene matches. CDR3 DNA sequence: TGTGCCAGCAGAGTCGGGACTAGCGGAAAAAACATTCAGTACTTC. This encodes CASRVGTSGKNIQYF. The complete variable domain, with remaining parts taken from reference TRBV2 and TRBJ2-4, reads EPEVTQTPSHQVTQMGQEVILRCVPISNHLYFYWYRQILGQKVEFLVSFYNNEISEKSEIFDDQFSVERPDGSNFTLKIRSTKLEDSAMYFCASRVGTSGKNIQYFGAGTRLSVL.

CDR3 nucleotides: TGCAGCGGAAGACAGGGATTGCTAGATACGCAGTATTTT. Its translation is CSGRQGLLDTQYF. V gene TRBV29-1 combines with J gene TRBJ2-3; 7 bases fit TRBD1. Germline V gene sequence: CDR1 SQVTM, CDR2 ANQGSEA. CDR3 length: 13 amino acids. J was trimmed by 5 bases and V by 7 bases; bases with no gene match: 9.

The chain carries TRBV10-3 and TRBJ1-1; D uncertain. V lost 10 bases, J lost 3 bases, and 12 bases lay in between. There are 12 residues in the CDR3. Germline loops: CDR1 ENHRY, CDR2 SYGVKD. CDR3 sequence (DNA): TGTGCCAGCGGGCCCTCTGACACTGAAGCTTTCTTT. Translating gives CASGPSDTEAFF.

The gene calls are TRBV27 and TRBJ1-2, with D tentatively TRBD1 (5 bases). Trimming cost V 6 bases and J 0 bases, with 11 bases left between them. The V gene's germline CDR1 is MNHEY and CDR2 SMNVEV (reference sequence). The CDR3 length is 14 residues. CDR3 nucleotides: TGTGCCAGCAGACCGTGGGGCCCTAACTATGGCTACACCTTC. It is translated as CASRPWGPNYGYTF.